What follows is one T cell receptor (beta chain) and its context. Antigen unknown. The record originates from a study of cytomegalovirus exposure and HLA in healthy donors. Study results and limitations: Follow-up analysis later connected one missense variant in DCLRE1C with trimming of TCR beta V- and J-genes.

The study ran its PCR with 60 Vbeta and 13 Jbeta primers. Some clones are missing from TCRdb's copy, which holds only in-frame ones; the method was immunoSEQ multiplex PCR. The data contain approximately 120,000 clones, approximately 80% of them singletons. V was pared by 0 bases and J by 1 base, with 10 bases between. Germline-derived CDR1 and CDR2 are SGHRS and YFSETQ. The CDR3 extends over 16 amino acids. What was sequenced was PBMCs. The TCR sequence derives from a man aged 25-45 years in good health and CMV-seropositive. V is TRBV5-1 and J is TRBJ1-4; D not resolved. The CDR3: CASSLALGGTNEKLFF. For the CDR3, the DNA is TGCGCCAGCAGCTTGGCCTTAGGAGGAACTAATGAAAAACTGTTTTTT.